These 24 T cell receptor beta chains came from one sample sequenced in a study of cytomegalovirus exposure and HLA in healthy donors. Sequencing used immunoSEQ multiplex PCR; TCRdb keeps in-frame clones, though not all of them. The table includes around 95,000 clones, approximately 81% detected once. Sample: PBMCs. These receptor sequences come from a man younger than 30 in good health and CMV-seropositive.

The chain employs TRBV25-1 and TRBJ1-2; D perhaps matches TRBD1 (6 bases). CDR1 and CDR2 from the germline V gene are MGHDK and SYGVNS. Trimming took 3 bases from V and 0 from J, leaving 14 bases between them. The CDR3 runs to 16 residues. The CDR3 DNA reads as TGTGCCAGCAGTGACCACCAGGGGTATCCTAACTATGGCTACACCTTC. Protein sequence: CASSDHQGYPNYGYTF.

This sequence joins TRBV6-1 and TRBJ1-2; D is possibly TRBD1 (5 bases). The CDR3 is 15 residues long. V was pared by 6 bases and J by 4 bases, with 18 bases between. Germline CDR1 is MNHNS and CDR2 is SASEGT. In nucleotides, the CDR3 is TGTGCCAGCAGGACCAACAGGCTGGGGGGCTATGGCTACACCTTC. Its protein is CASRTNRLGGYGYTF.

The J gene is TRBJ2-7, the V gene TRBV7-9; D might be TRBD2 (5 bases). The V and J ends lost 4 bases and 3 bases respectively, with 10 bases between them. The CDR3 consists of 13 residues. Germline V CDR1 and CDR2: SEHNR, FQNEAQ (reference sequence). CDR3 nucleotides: TGTGCCAGCAGCTATGGCGAGGGCTACGAGCAGTACTTC. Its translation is CASSYGEGYEQYF.

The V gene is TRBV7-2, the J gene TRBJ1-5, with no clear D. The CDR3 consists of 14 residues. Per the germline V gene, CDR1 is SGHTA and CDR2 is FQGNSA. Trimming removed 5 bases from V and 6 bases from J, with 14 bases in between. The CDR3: CASSPAGSGQPQHF. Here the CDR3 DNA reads TGTGCCAGCAGCCCGGCGGGTAGTGGTCAGCCCCAGCATTTT.

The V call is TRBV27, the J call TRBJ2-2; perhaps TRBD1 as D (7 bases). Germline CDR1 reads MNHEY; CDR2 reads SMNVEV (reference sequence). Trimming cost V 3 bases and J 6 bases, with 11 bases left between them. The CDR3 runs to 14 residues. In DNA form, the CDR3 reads TGTGCCAGCAGTTTGGGCAGGGGGGCCGGGGAGCTGTTTTTT. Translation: CASSLGRGAGELFF.

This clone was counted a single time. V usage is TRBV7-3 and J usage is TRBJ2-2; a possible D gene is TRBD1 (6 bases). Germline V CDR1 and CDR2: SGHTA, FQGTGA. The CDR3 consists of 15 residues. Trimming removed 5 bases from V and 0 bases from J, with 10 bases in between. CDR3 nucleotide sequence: TGTGCCAGCAGCGACGGGACAACGAACACCGGGGAGCTGTTTTTT. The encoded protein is CASSDGTTNTGELFF.

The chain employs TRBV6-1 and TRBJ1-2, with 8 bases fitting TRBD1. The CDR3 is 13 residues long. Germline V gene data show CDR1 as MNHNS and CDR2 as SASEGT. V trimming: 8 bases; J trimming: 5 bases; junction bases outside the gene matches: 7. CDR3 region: CASRGQATYGYTF. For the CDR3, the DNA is TGTGCCAGCCGGGGACAGGCGACATATGGCTACACCTTC.

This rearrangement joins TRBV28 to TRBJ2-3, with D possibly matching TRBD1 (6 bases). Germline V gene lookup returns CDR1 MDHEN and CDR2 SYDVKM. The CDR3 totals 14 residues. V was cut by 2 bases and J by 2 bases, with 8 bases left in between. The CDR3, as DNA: TGTGCCAGCAGTTTAGGGGACATCACAGATACGCAGTATTTT. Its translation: CASSLGDITDTQYF.

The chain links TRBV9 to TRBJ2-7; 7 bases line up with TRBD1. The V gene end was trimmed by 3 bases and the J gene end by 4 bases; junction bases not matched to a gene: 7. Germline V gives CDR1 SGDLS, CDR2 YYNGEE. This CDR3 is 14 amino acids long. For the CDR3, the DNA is TGTGCCAGCAGCGCCGCCGGGACAGAATACGAGCAGTACTTC. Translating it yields CASSAAGTEYEQYF.

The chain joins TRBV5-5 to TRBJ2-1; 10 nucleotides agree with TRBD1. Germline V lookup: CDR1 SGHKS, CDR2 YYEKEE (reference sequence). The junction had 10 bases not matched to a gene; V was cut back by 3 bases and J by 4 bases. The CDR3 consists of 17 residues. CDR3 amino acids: CASSCLEDRGCYNEQFF. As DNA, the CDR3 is TGTGCCAGCAGCTGCCTGGAGGACAGGGGGTGTTACAATGAGCAGTTCTTC. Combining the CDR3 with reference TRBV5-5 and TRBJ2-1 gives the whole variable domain DAGVTQSPTHLIKTRGQQVTLRCSPISGHKSVSWYQQVLGQGPQFIFQYYEKEERGRGNFPDRFSARQFPNYSSELNVNALLLGDSALYLCASSCLEDRGCYNEQFFGPGTRLTVL.

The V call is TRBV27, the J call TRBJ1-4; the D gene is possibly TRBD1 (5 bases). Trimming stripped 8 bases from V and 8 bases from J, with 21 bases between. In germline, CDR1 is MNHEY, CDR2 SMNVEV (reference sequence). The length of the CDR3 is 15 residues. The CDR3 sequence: CASRRGLGGWEKLFF. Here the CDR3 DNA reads TGTGCCAGCCGACGTGGGCTGGGGGGTTGGGAAAAACTGTTTTTT.

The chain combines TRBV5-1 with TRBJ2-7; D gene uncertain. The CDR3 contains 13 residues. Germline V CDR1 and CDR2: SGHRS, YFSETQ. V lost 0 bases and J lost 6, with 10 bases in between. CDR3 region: CASSLAARSEQYF. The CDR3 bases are TGCGCCAGCAGCTTGGCCGCGAGGTCCGAGCAGTACTTC. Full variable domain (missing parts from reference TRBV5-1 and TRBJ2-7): KAGVTQTPRYLIKTRGQQVTLSCSPISGHRSVSWYQQTPGQGLQFLFEYFSETQRNKGNFPGRFSGRQFSNSRSEMNVSTLELGDSALYLCASSLAARSEQYFGPGTRLTVT.

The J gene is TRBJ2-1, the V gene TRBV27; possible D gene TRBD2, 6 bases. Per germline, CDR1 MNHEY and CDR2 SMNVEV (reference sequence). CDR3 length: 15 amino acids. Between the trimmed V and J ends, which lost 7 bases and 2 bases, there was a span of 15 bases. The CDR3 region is CASKTQRAPYNEQFF. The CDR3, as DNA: TGTGCCAGCAAAACGCAGCGGGCCCCCTACAATGAGCAGTTCTTC.

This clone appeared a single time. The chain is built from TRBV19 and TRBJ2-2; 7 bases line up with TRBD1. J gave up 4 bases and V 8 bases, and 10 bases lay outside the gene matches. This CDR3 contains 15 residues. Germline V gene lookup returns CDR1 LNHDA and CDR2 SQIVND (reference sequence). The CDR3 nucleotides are TGTGCCAGTCAATTTCTGACAGGGCCCACCGGGGAGCTGTTTTTT. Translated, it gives CASQFLTGPTGELFF.

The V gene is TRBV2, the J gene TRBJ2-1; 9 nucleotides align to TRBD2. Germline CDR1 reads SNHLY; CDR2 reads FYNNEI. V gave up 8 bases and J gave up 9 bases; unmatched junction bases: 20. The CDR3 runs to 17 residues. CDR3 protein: CASHQNSPGTSNGEQFF. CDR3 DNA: TGTGCCAGCCACCAAAACTCACCGGGGACTAGCAATGGTGAGCAGTTCTTC.

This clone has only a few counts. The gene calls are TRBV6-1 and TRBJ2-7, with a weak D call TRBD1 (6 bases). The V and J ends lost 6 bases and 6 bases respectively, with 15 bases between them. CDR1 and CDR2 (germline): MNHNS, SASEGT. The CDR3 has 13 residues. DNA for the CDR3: TGTGCCAGCAGGACAGGATGGGCTTCCGAGCAGTACTTC. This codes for CASRTGWASEQYF.

The CDR3 loop is CASSEQVYTEAFF. The CDR3 DNA is TGTGCCAGCAGTGAACAGGTGTACACTGAAGCTTTCTTT. The V gene is TRBV6-5, the J gene TRBJ1-1, with D tentatively TRBD1 (5 bases). The V gene lost 5 bases and the J gene lost 3 bases, with 10 bases spanning the gap. Germline CDR1 reads MNHEY; CDR2 reads SVGAGI. The length of the CDR3 is 13 residues.

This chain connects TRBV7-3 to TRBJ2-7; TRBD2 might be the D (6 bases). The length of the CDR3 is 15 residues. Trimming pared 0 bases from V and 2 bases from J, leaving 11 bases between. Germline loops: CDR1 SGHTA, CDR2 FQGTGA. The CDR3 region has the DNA TGTGCCAGCAGCTTAACGGGGGGACCTACCTACGAGCAGTACTTC. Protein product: CASSLTGGPTYEQYF.

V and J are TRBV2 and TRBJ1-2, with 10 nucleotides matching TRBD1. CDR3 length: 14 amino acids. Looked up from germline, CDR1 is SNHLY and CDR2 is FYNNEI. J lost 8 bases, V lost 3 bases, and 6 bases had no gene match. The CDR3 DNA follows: TGTGCCAGCAGTGAGCGGGGACAGGGGAAAGGCTACACCTTC. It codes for CASSERGQGKGYTF.

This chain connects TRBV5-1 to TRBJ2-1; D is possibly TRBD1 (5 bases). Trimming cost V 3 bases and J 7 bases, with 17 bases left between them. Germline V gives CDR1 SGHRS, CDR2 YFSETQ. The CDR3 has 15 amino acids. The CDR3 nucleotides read TGCGCCAGCAGCTCCTCCGACAGAAAGGGGAATGAGCAGTTCTTC. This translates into CASSSSDRKGNEQFF.

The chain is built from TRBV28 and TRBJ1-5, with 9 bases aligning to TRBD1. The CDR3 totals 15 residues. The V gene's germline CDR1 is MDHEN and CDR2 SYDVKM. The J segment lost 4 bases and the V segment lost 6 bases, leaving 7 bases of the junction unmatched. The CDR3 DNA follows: TGTGCCAGCAGCCCGAGGGACAGGGTAAATCAGCCCCAGCATTTT. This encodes CASSPRDRVNQPQHF.

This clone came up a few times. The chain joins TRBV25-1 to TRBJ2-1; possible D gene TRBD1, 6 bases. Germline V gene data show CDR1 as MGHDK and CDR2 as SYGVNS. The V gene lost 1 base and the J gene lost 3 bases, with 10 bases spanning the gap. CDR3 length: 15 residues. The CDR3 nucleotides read TGTGCCAGCAGTGAATTTACAGGGTTCTACAATGAGCAGTTCTTC. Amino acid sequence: CASSEFTGFYNEQFF.

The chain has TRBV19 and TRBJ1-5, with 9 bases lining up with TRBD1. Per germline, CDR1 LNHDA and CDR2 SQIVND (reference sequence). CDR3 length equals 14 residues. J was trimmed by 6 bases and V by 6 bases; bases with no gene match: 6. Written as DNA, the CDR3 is TGTGCCAGTAGAGGGACAGGGAGTCGTCAGCCCCAGCATTTT. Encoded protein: CASRGTGSRQPQHF.

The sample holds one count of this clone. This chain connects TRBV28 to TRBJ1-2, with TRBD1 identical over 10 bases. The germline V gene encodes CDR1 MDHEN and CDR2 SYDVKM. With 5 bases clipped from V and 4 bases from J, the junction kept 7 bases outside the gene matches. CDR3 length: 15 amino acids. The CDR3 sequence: CASSPRTGGSYGYTF. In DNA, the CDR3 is TGTGCCAGCAGTCCGAGGACAGGGGGGTCCTATGGCTACACCTTC.